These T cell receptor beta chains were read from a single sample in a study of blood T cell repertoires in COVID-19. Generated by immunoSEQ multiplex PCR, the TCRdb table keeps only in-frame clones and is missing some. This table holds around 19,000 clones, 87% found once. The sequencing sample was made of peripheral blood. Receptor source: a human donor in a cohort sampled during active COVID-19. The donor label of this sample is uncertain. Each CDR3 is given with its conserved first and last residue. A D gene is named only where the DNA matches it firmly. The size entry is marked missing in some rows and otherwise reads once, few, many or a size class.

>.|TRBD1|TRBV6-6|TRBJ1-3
TGTGCCAGCAGTTACTCGAACAGGGGTACGGGAAACACCATATATTTT
CASSYSNRGTGNTIYF
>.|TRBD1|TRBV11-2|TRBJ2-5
TGTGCCAGCAGCTTCCCGGGACAGGGGGTAGAGACCCAGTACTTC
CASSFPGQGVETQYF
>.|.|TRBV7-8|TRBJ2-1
TGTGCCAGCAGGGCAGGGGGGATGCACAATGAGCAGTTCTTC
CASRAGGMHNEQFF
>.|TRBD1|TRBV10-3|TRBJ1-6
TGTGCCATCAGTGCAGGGACAGTTAATTCACCCCTCCACTTT
CAISAGTVNSPLHF
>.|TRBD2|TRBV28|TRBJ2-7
TGTGCCAGCAGTTTATTGGGACTAGCGACCGAGCAGTACTTC
CASSLLGLATEQYF
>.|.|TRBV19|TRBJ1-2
TGTGCCAGTAGTATAGGCGATCGTCACTATGGCTACACCTTC
CASSIGDRHYGYTF
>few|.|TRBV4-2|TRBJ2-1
TGTGCCAGCAGCCATACATCAGACGAAGGGGATGAGCAGTTCTTC
CASSHTSDEGDEQFF
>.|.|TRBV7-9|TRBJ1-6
TGTGCCAGCAGCTCGCACAATCGGGATTCACCCCTCCACTTT
CASSSHNRDSPLHF
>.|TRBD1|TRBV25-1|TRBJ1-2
TGTGCCAGCAGTGGGGGGACAGGGGGTCATGGCTACACCTTC
CASSGGTGGHGYTF
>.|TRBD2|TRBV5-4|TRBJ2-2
TGTGCCAGCAGCTCCTTAGCGGGAGTCGCCGGGGAGCTGTTTTTT
CASSSLAGVAGELFF
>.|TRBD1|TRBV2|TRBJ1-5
TGTGCCAGCAGTGCTGGGACAGGGGGCCAGCCCCAGCATTTT
CASSAGTGGQPQHF
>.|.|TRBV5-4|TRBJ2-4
TGTGCCAGCAGCGGAACTAAGAGAAACATTCAGTACTTC
CASSGTKRNIQYF
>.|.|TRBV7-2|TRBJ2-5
TGTGCCAGCAGCCCCCAGCCCGCGGCCGAGACCCAGTACTTC
CASSPQPAAETQYF
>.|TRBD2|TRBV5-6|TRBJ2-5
TGTGCCAGCAGTCCGGGACTAGCGGGTCTAGAGGTAGAGACCCAGTACTTC
CASSPGLAGLEVETQYF
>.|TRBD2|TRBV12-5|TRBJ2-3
TGTGCTAGTGGTTTACGAGGACTAGCGGACCCAACCACAGATACGCAGTATTTT
CASGLRGLADPTTDTQYF